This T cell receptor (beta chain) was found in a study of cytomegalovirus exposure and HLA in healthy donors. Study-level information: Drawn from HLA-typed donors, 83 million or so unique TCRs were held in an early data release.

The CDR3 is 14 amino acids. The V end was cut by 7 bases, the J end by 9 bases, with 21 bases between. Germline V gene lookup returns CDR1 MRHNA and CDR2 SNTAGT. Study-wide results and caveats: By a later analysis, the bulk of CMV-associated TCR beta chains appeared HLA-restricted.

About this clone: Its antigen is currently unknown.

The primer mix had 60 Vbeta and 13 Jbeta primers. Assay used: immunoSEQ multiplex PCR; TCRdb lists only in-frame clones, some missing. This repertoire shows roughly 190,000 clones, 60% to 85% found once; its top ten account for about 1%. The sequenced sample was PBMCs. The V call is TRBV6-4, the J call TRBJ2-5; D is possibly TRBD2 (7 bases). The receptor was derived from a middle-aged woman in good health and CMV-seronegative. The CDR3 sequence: CASKGGVGVKAQYF. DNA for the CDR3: TGTGCCAGCAAGGGGGGGGTGGGAGTTAAGGCCCAGTACTTC.